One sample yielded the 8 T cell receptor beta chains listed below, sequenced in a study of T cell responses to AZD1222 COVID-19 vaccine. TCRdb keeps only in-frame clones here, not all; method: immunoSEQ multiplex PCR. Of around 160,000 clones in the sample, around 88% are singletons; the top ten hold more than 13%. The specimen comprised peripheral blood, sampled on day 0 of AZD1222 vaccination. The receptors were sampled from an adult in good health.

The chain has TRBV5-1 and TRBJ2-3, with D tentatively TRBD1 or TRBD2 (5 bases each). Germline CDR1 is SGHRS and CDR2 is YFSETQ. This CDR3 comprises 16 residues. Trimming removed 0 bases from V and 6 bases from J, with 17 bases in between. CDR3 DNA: TGCGCCAGCAGCTTGGGAGGGGCCGCCTTGACGGATACGCAGTATTTT. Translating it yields CASSLGGAALTDTQYF.

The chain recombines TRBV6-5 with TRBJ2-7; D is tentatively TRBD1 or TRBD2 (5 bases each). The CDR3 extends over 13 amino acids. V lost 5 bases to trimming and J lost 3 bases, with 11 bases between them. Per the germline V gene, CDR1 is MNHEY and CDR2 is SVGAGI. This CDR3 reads CASSPGTYYEQYF. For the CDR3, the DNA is TGTGCCAGCAGTCCCGGGACCTACTACGAGCAGTACTTC.

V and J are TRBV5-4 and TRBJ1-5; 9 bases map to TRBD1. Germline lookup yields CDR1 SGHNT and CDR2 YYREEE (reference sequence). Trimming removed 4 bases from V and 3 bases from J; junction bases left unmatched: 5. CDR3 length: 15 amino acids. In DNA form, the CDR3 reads TGTGCCAGCAGCACGGGACAGGGAGCCAATCAGCCCCAGCATTTT. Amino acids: CASSTGQGANQPQHF.

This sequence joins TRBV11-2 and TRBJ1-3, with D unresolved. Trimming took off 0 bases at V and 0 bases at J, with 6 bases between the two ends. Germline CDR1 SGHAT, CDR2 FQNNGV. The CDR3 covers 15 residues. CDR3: CASSLDGSSGNTIYF. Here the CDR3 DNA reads TGTGCCAGCAGCTTAGATGGCAGCTCTGGAAACACCATATATTTT.

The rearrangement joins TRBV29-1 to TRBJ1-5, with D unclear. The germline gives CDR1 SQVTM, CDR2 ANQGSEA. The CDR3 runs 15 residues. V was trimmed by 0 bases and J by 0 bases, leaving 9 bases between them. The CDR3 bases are TGCAGCGTTGAAGATCCGGACGGTAGCAATCAGCCCCAGCATTTT. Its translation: CSVEDPDGSNQPQHF.

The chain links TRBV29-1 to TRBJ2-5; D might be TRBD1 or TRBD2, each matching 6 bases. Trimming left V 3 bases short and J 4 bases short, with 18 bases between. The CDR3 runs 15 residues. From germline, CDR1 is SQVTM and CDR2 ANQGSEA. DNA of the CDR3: TGCAGCGTTGAGGGGGGCAGGGGTGCGCGAGAGACCCAGTACTTC. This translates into CSVEGGRGARETQYF.

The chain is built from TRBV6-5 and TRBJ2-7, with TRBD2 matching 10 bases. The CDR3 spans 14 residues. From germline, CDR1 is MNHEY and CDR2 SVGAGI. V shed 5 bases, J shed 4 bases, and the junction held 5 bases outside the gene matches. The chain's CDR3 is CASSTSGALYEQYF. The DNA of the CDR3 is TGTGCCAGCAGTACTAGCGGGGCCCTTTACGAGCAGTACTTC.

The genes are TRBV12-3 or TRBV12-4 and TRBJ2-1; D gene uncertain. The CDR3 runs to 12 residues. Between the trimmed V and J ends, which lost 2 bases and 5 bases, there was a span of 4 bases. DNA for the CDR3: TGTGCCAGCAGTTTACGAGACAATGAGCAGTTCTTC. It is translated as CASSLRDNEQFF.